This T cell receptor beta chain was found in a study of T-cell reconstitution after alpha-beta-depleted transplantation in children (TCRdb year 2016). For the study in its entirety: The study quantitatively tracked T-cell immune reconstitution after TCRalphabeta/CD19-depleted allogeneic hematopoietic cell transplantation in children using TCR repertoire profiling. The paper as a whole reports these results and caveats: The apparently early recovery of alphabetaT-cell counts about two months after transplant reportedly depended on only several hundred rapidly expanded clones that came from non-depleted graft cells. The frequencies of hyperexpanded clones fell over the following months, and after one year, T-cell counts and TCRbeta diversity were mostly attributed to newly produced T cells. The high TCRbeta diversity at day 60 in some patients was ascribed to recipient T cells and intrathymic progenitors that had survived conditioning.

The library was obtained by PCR. The sequencer was an Illumina HiSeq 2500. TCR libraries were prepared with molecular barcoding, using unique molecular identifiers to normalize TCRbeta repertoire quantification. Using fastp trimming at Q25 and MiXCR clonotype assembly, TCRdb reanalyzed the public sequencing data and kept in-frame beta chains. Rows are unified per CDR3 protein, each entry keeping the most common DNA and genes. The sample table records about a million distinct CDR3 sequences; roughly 29% of these occur just once. The ten largest make up about 28% of the sample. With respect to this clonotype: The antigen it recognizes is unknown. No base qualities exist here, and no much larger clone lies one base off it.

In light of the paper, this sample's treatment or condition label describes: allogeneic hematopoietic cell transplantation with graft depleted of TCRalphabeta T cells and CD19 B cells. The children who served as transplant recipients had been given grafts of TCRalphabeta/CD19-depleted allogeneic hematopoietic cells. The sample was PBMCs, mostly from graft donor cells, taken 360 days after TCRalphabeta/CD19-depleted stem cell transplant. The receptor was isolated from a boy less than two years old who had a stem cell transplant for SCID, so the T cells may come from the graft donor.

The CDR3 protein sequence reads: CASSSDRGGEKLFF. The DNA is as follows: TGTGCCAGCAGTTCAGACAGGGGAGGAGAAAAACTGTTTTTT. The sequence is built from TRBV28 and TRBJ1-4, with 8 central nucleotides matching TRBD1. CDR1 is given as MDHEN and CDR2 as SYDVKM, both from the germline V gene. The CDR3 measures 14 amino acids from cysteine to phenylalanine. Solely the CDR3 DNA is kept, with 42 bases framed from the first base. Trimmed from V: 4 bases; trimmed from J: 8 bases; junction bases lacking a gene match: 6.